This TCR beta chain was identified in a study of response to subunit inactivated influenza vaccine. Study conclusions and caveats: That few new T cells are recruited by each seasonal influenza vaccination was the authors' suggestion.

The CDR3 has 13 amino acids. Germline V CDR1 and CDR2: SGHDT, YYEEEE. V was trimmed by 6 bases and J by 3 bases, leaving 12 bases between them. TCRdb re-derived calls from the RT-PCR reads in MiXCR, one entry per CDR3 protein. The sample records about 500,000 distinct CDR3 sequences, 16% being singletons. About this clonotype itself: Its antigen remains unknown.

Sample: CD4+ T cells sorted from PBMCs, taken less than 30 months after vaccination. The TCR comes from a man aged 45 to 70 who received an inactivated influenza vaccine. This chain connects TRBV5-6 to TRBJ1-1; tentative D call: TRBD1 (5 bases). The CDR3 DNA reads TGTGCCAGCATGCGGGACCGATACACTGAAGCTTTCTTT. It translates to CASMRDRYTEAFF.